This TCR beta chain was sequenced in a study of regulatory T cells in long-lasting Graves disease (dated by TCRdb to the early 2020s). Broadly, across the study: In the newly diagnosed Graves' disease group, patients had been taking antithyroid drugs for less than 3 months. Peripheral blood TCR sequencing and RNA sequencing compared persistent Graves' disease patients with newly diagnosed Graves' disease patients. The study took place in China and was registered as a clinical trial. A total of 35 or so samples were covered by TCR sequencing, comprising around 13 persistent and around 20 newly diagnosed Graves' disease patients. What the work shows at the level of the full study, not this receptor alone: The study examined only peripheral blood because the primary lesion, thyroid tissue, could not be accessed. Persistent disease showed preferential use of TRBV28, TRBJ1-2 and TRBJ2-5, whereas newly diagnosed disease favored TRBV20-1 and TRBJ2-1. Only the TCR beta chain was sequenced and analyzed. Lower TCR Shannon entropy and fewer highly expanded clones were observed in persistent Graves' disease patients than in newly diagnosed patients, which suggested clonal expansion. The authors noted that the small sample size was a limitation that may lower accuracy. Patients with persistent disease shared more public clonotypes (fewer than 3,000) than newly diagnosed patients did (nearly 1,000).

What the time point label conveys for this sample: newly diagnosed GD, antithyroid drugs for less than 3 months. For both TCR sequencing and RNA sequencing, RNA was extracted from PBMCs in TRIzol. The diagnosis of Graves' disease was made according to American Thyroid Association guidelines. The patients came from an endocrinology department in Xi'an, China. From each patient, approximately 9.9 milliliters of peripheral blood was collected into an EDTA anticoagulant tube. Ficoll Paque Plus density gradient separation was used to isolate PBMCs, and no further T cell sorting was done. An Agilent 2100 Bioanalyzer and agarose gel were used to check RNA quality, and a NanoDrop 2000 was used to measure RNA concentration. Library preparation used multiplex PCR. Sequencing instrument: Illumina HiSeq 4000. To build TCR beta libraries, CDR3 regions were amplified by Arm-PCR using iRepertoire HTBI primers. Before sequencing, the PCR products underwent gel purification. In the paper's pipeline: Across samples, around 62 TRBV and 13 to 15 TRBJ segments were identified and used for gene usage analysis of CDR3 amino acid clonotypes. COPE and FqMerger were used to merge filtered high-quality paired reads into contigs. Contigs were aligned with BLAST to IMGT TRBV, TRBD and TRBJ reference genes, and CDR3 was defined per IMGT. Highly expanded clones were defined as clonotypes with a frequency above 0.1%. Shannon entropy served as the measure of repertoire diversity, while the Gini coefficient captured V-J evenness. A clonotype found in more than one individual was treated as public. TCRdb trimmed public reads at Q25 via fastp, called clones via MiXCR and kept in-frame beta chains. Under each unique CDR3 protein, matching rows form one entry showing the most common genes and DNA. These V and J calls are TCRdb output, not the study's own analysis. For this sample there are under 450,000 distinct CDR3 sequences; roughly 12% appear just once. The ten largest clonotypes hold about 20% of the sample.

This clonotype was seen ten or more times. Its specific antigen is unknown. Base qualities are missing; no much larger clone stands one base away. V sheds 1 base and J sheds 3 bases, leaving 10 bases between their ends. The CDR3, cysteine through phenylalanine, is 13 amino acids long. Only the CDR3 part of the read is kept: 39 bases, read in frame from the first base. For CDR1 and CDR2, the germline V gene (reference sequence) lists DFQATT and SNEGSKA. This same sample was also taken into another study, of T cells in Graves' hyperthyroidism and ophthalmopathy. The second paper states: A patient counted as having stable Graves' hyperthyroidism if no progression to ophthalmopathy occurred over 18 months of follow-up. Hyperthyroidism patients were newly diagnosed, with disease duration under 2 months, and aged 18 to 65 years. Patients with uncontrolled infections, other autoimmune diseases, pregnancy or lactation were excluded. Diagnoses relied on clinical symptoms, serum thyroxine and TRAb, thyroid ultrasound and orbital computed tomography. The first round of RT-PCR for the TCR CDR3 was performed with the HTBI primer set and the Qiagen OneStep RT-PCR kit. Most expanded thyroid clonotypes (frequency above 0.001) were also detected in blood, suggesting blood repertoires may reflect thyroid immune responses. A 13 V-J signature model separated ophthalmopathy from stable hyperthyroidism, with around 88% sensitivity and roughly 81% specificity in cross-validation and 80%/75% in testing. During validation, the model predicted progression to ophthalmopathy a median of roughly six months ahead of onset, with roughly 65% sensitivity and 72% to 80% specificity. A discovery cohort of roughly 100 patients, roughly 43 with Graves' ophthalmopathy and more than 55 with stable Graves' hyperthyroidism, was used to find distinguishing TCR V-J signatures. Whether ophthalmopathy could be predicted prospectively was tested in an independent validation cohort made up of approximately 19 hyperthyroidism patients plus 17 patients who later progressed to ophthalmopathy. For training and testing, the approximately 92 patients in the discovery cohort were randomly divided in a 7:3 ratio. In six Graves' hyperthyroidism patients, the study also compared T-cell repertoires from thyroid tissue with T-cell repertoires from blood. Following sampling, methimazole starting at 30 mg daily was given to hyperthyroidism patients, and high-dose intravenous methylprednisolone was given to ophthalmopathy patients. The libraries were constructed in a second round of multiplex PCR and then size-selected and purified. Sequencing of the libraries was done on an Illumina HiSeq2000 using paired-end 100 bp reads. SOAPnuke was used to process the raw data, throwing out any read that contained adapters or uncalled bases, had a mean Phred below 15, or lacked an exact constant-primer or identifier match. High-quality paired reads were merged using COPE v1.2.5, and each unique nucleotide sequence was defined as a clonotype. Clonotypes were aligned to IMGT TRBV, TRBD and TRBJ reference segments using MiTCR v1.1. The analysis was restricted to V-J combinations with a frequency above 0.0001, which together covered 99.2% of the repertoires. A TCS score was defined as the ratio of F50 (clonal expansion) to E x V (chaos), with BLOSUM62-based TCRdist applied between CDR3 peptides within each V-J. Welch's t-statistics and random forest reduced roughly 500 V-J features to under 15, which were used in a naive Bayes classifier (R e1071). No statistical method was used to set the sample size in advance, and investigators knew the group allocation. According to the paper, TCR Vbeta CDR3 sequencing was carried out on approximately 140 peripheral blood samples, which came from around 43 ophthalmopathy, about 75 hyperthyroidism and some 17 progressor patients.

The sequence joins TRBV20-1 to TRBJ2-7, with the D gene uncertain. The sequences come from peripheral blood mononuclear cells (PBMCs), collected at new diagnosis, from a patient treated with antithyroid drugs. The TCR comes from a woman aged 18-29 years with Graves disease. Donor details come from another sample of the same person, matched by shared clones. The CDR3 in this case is CSARGPLGYEQYF. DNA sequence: TGCAGTGCTAGAGGCCCTCTCGGCTACGAGCAGTACTTC.